These T cell receptor beta chains were read from a single sample in a study of cytomegalovirus exposure and HLA in healthy donors. Sequenced by immunoSEQ multiplex PCR; TCRdb stores in-frame clones only, minus some. The sample has about 200,000 clones, around 78% seen once. Material: PBMCs. These TCRs come from a woman aged 18-29 years in good health and CMV-seronegative. Both conserved end residues are trimmed from each CDR3. D genes are given only for firm matches.

d_call j_call v_call cdr3_aa
TRBD2 TRBJ2-7 TRBV6-5 ASSYAGLVGSYEQY
NA TRBJ2-1 TRBV5-4 ASSAPAGGEYRGEQF
NA TRBJ2-2 TRBV6-1 ASSSTGTGELF
NA TRBJ2-1 TRBV2 ASSETSWWGDYNEQF
NA TRBJ1-1 TRBV29-1 SASRGPGGTEAF
NA TRBJ2-2 TRBV6-5 ASSYWGSTNTGELF
TRBD2 TRBJ2-1 TRBV16 ASSQFQGLAVGDEQF
NA TRBJ2-6 TRBV7-8 ASTVILSGANVLT
TRBD1 TRBJ2-7 TRBV27 ASSPGQGTGEQY
NA TRBJ1-5 TRBV10-1 ASSEDRNQPQH
NA TRBJ1-5 TRBV7-2 ASSLSGGAGLNQPQH
NA TRBJ2-3 TRBV5-1 ASSLGTSTDTQY
TRBD1 TRBJ1-5 TRBV2 ASGAPGTGEGQPQH
NA TRBJ1-2 TRBV27 ASSPQGGGYT
TRBD1 TRBJ2-4 TRBV6-1 ASSDVRGLLPQIQY
NA TRBJ1-6 TRBV6-6 ASSYVVTNSPLH
TRBD1 TRBJ1-5 TRBV6-1 ASMKTGKSNQPQH
NA TRBJ2-7 TRBV20-1 SAREVGEQY
TRBD1 TRBJ2-7 TRBV13 ASSNTGTGSSYEQY
NA TRBJ2-1 TRBV5-4 ASSAGTLMRDNEQF
NA TRBJ1-1 TRBV6-6 ASSYGEGPEAF
NA TRBJ2-7 TRBV7-7 ASSLDRGGEQY
TRBD1 TRBJ1-2 TRBV4-2 ASSQETGAPSGYT
NA TRBJ1-1 TRBV6-5 ASSYSGQGSTEAF
NA TRBJ1-4 TRBV28 ASSLGREKLF
TRBD2 TRBJ2-2 TRBV4-1 ASSHGVLAGTGELF
NA TRBJ1-4 TRBV2 ASSELNEKLF
NA TRBJ1-1 TRBV28 ASRVWKGGMNTEAF
NA TRBJ2-2 TRBV29-1 SVVRDTGELF
NA TRBJ2-1 TRBV6-5 ASIPATIYNEQF
TRBD1 TRBJ2-3 TRBV7-8 ASSLGTGMDTQY